Described below is a single T cell receptor beta chain sequence and its context. This record comes from a study of blood T cell repertoires in COVID-19. This CDR3 region has 13 residues. Germline CDR1 MDHEN, CDR2 SYDVKM. The V and J ends lost 3 bases and 4 bases respectively, with 9 bases between them. Sequencing used immunoSEQ multiplex PCR; TCRdb keeps in-frame clones, though not all of them. Among 140,000 to 150,000 clones listed, just under 85% were seen once. This TCR was sampled from a woman aged 35 to 49 with active or convalescent COVID-19. Material: peripheral blood. The chain combines TRBV28 with TRBJ2-5; D call uncertain. Here the CDR3 reads CASSFGLGETQYF. CDR3 in DNA: TGTGCCAGCAGTTTTGGGCTGGGAGAGACCCAGTACTTC.